One and the same sample provided the 27 T cell receptor beta chains below, sequenced in a study of memory CD4+ T cells and cytomegalovirus serostatus. The sort gate was single viable CD3+CD4+CD8-CD45RO+ cells for memory CD4+ T cells. Data came from immunoSEQ multiplex PCR; TCRdb stores just in-frame clones and leaves some out. The sample consists of 75,000 to 90,000 clones, 80% of them appearing once. Sequencing used memory CD4+ T cells from blood. These receptors were collected from an adult in good health and CMV-seronegative.

This chain connects TRBV4-3 to TRBJ2-2, with D tentatively TRBD1 or TRBD2 (6 bases each). Trimming pared 3 bases from V and 3 bases from J, leaving 11 bases between. CDR3 size: 15 residues. Germline V gene data show CDR1 as LGHNA and CDR2 as YSLEER. The CDR3 DNA follows: TGCGCCAGCAGCCACGGGGGCCCATACACCGGGGAGCTGTTTTTT. This gives the protein CASSHGGPYTGELFF.

About this clone: One end of the junction fails to match germline, which may point to a read error. V is TRBV18 and J is TRBJ1-2, with D uncertain. The CDR3 spans 12 residues. The germline V gene encodes CDR1 KGHSH and CDR2 LQKENI. CDR3 coding DNA: TGTGCCAGCTCGCCCTTGCGGGGAGTGGTGCCCTTC. It yields the protein CASSPLRGVVPF.

V usage is TRBV15 and J usage is TRBJ1-1, with TRBD1 as a possible D gene (5 bases). The CDR3 length is 13 residues. V was pared by 3 bases and J by 2 bases, with 7 bases between. The germline V gene encodes CDR1 LNHNV and CDR2 YYDKDF (reference sequence). The CDR3 DNA reads as TGTGCCACCAGCAGGACAGCCAACACTGAAGCTTTCTTT. Translating gives CATSRTANTEAFF.

This clone was counted a single time. V and J are TRBV7-9 and TRBJ2-6; D gene uncertain. CDR1 and CDR2 (germline): SEHNR, FQNEAQ (reference sequence). V lost 2 bases and J lost 0, with 8 bases in between. This CDR3 is 16 amino acids long. CDR3 in DNA: TGTGCCAGCAGCTTAACGGGCACCTCTGGGGCCAACGTCCTGACTTTC. Its translation: CASSLTGTSGANVLTF.

The chain uses TRBV6-6 and TRBJ1-1; D is ambiguous. V shed 7 bases and J shed 5 bases, with 11 bases lying between them. The germline V gene has CDR1 MNHNY and CDR2 SVGAGI (reference sequence). This CDR3 is built from 12 residues. The CDR3 is CASTEAGTEAFF. CDR3 coding DNA: TGTGCCAGCACCGAGGCGGGAACTGAAGCTTTCTTT.

This chain joins TRBV6-1 and TRBJ2-6; unclear D gene. In germline, CDR1 is MNHNS, CDR2 SASEGT. The CDR3 loop spans 15 amino acids. The V and J ends lost 4 bases and 0 bases respectively, with 7 bases between them. CDR3 bases: TGTGCCAGCAGTGGCGGAAGCTCTGGGGCCAACGTCCTGACTTTC. Translation gives CASSGGSSGANVLTF.

The chain uses TRBV19 and TRBJ1-2; no clear D gene. CDR3 length: 12 residues. The germline V and J ends were trimmed by 3 bases and 4 bases, with 6 bases remaining between them. From germline, CDR1 is LNHDA and CDR2 SQIVND (reference sequence). The CDR3 loop is CASSIRGYGYTF. For the CDR3, the DNA is TGTGCCAGTAGTATTCGGGGCTATGGCTACACCTTC.

CDR3 sequence: CASSEIPQGGSPLHF. CDR3 nucleotide sequence: TGTGCCAGCAGTGAAATTCCCCAGGGTGGATCACCCCTCCACTTT. V gene TRBV2 combines with J gene TRBJ1-6; D is possibly TRBD1 (5 bases). Germline-derived CDR1 and CDR2 are SNHLY and FYNNEI. The V gene lost 2 bases and the J gene lost 10 bases, with 15 bases spanning the gap. This CDR3 contains 15 residues.

The V and J genes are TRBV7-3 and TRBJ2-3, with D perhaps given as TRBD1 or TRBD2 (5 bases each). CDR3 size: 15 residues. V was pared by 3 bases and J by 4 bases, with 14 bases between. Germline V CDR1 and CDR2: SGHTA, FQGTGA. CDR3 nucleotides: TGTGCCAGCAGCTTCTCAGGGACGGTGCCAGATACGCAGTATTTT. Encoded protein: CASSFSGTVPDTQYF.

A few counts support this clone. The gene calls are TRBV11-2 and TRBJ2-7, with 7 nucleotides matching TRBD2. V dropped 4 bases and J dropped 7; count of bases not matched to a gene: 13. The CDR3 length is 15 residues. The V gene's germline CDR1 is SGHAT and CDR2 FQNNGV. The chain's CDR3 is CASSSQRGLRGEQYF. The CDR3 nucleotides read TGTGCCAGCAGCTCTCAGCGGGGATTGCGAGGAGAGCAGTACTTC. Supplemented by reference TRBV11-2 and TRBJ2-7, the full variable domain reads EAGVAQSPRYKIIEKRQSVAFWCNPISGHATLYWYQQILGQGPKLLIQFQNNGVVDDSQLPKDRFSAERLKGVDSTLKIQPAKLEDSAVYLCASSSQRGLRGEQYFGPGTRLTVT.

This chain connects TRBV5-6 to TRBJ1-1, with 9 positions matching TRBD1. Germline CDR1 reads SGHDT; CDR2 reads YYEEEE. This CDR3 comprises 13 residues. Trimming took 6 bases from V and 10 from J; bases not matched to a gene: 10. The CDR3 region is CASTPGTGMVAFF. The CDR3 DNA sequence: TGTGCCAGCACCCCTGGGACAGGGATGGTAGCTTTCTTT.

This chain connects TRBV7-9 to TRBJ2-7, with D perhaps matching TRBD1 or TRBD2 (6 bases each). The CDR3 sequence is 15 residues long. Looked up from germline, CDR1 is SEHNR and CDR2 is FQNEAQ (reference sequence). Trimming shortened V by 5 bases and J by 2 bases, and 16 bases separated the two germline ends. The CDR3 is CASSPRGGDTYEQYF. The CDR3 DNA follows: TGTGCCAGCAGCCCTCGGGGCGGGGACACCTACGAGCAGTACTTC.

This sequence joins TRBV7-2 and TRBJ1-1, with TRBD1 matching 9 bases. Per germline, CDR1 SGHTA and CDR2 FQGNSA. The CDR3 loop spans 13 amino acids. The V segment lost 6 bases and the J segment 1 base; nucleotides outside the gene matches: 0. The CDR3 region has the DNA TGTGCCAGCAGGGGACAGGGGAACACTGAAGCTTTCTTT. Amino acid sequence: CASRGQGNTEAFF.

The rearrangement joins TRBV7-3 to TRBJ1-5, with D unresolved. CDR1 and CDR2 (germline): SGHTA, FQGTGA. CDR3 length: 15 amino acids. Trimming removed 5 bases at V and 0 bases at J, with 11 bases between. This chain's CDR3 is CASSQDGYSNQPQHF. DNA for the CDR3: TGTGCCAGCAGCCAGGACGGATATAGCAATCAGCCCCAGCATTTT.

This clone is a singleton in its sample. The chain couples TRBV19 to TRBJ1-5; possible D gene TRBD1, 5 bases. CDR1 LNHDA and CDR2 SQIVND come from the germline V gene (reference sequence). This CDR3 region has 16 residues. The V end lost 2 bases, the J end lost 1 base, and 12 bases lay between the germline ends. Here the CDR3 DNA reads TGTGCCAGTAGTATATGGGGGGGGGTCAGCAATCAGCCCCAGCATTTT. Its protein product is CASSIWGGVSNQPQHF.

This chain links TRBV10-3 with TRBJ1-1; 8 bases line up with TRBD1. The V gene end was trimmed by 10 bases and the J gene end by 0 bases; junction bases not matched to a gene: 7. This CDR3 is 14 amino acids long. Looked up from germline, CDR1 is ENHRY and CDR2 is SYGVKD. Here the CDR3 reads CANTTGALNTEAFF. DNA of the CDR3: TGTGCCAACACGACAGGGGCCCTGAACACTGAAGCTTTCTTT.

The chain combines TRBV19 with TRBJ2-1, with 9 bases fitting TRBD1. V was clipped by 4 bases and J by 6 bases; unmatched bases: 4. CDR3 length: 14 amino acids. Germline V gives CDR1 LNHDA, CDR2 SQIVND (reference sequence). CDR3 nucleotides: TGTGCCAGTAGTAGACAGGGGGTAGGCAATGAGCAGTTCTTC. Protein product: CASSRQGVGNEQFF. Full variable domain (rest looked up from reference TRBV19 and TRBJ2-1): DGGITQSPKYLFRKEGQNVTLSCEQNLNHDAMYWYRQDPGQGLRLIYYSQIVNDFQKGDIAEGYSVSREKKESFPLTVTSAQKNPTAFYLCASSRQGVGNEQFFGPGTRLTVL.

This chain links TRBV11-2 with TRBJ1-6; D is perhaps TRBD1 (6 bases). This CDR3 spans 13 amino acids. The V gene's germline CDR1 is SGHAT and CDR2 FQNNGV. Deletions cut 0 bases from V and 10 bases from J, with 7 bases between. CDR3 bases: TGTGCCAGCAGCTTAGACAGGGGCTCACCCCTCCACTTT. Amino acids: CASSLDRGSPLHF.

This rearrangement joins TRBV7-9 to TRBJ1-1; D is uncertain. Between the trimmed V and J ends, which lost 2 bases and 1 base, there was a span of 11 bases. Looked up from germline, CDR1 is SEHNR and CDR2 is FQNEAQ (reference sequence). CDR3 length: 15 residues. The CDR3 reads CASSLYSGANTEAFF. The CDR3 region has the DNA TGTGCCAGCAGCTTATACTCGGGAGCGAACACTGAAGCTTTCTTT.

The chain carries TRBV6-1 and TRBJ2-1, with 7 bases matching TRBD1. The CDR3 has 15 amino acids. CDR1 is MNHNS, CDR2 SASEGT, per germline. The ends lost 3 bases at V and 3 bases at J; junction bases unmatched: 5. The CDR3 DNA reads TGTGCCAGCAGTGAGAGCCGGGACAGCTACAATGAGCAGTTCTTC. Translation: CASSESRDSYNEQFF.

This sequence joins TRBV23-1 and TRBJ2-5; the match to TRBD1 covers 7 bases. TRBV23-1 is annotated as an ORF whose role is uncertain. Trimming cost V 2 bases and J 2 bases; bases outside gene matches: 23. This CDR3 contains 21 residues. CDR3 sequence: CASSQPRPLDRALSSQETQYF. The CDR3 nucleotides read TGCGCCAGCAGTCAACCGCGCCCGCTAGACAGGGCCCTCTCCTCTCAAGAGACCCAGTACTTC.

J is TRBJ1-5 and V is TRBV5-6; TRBD1 matches at 9 bases. The CDR3 extends over 15 amino acids. Germline V gives CDR1 SGHDT, CDR2 YYEEEE. The V segment lost 4 bases and the J segment 5 bases; nucleotides outside the gene matches: 7. The CDR3 here is CASSRTGQGDQPQHF. The CDR3 coding sequence is TGTGCCAGCAGCCGTACGGGACAGGGTGATCAGCCCCAGCATTTT. Based on the CDR3 plus reference TRBV5-6 and TRBJ1-5, the full variable domain is DAGVTQSPTHLIKTRGQQVTLRCSPKSGHDTVSWYQQALGQGPQFIFQYYEEEERQRGNFPDRFSGHQFPNYSSELNVNALLLGDSALYLCASSRTGQGDQPQHFGDGTRLSIL.

The V call is TRBV9, the J call TRBJ2-3; D unresolved. This CDR3 region has 14 residues. The germline V gene has CDR1 SGDLS and CDR2 YYNGEE. Trimming stripped 0 bases from V and 2 bases from J, with 7 bases between. Written as DNA, the CDR3 is TGTGCCAGCAGCGTAGGTCCAGCCACAGATACGCAGTATTTT. This gives the protein CASSVGPATDTQYF.

In its sample, this clone was seen a few times. This chain connects TRBV7-2 to TRBJ1-2, with TRBD1 matching 10 bases. Germline assignment: CDR1 SGHTA and CDR2 FQGNSA. J gave up 8 bases and V 4 bases, and 7 bases lay outside the gene matches. This CDR3 has 14 amino acids. The CDR3 DNA reads TGTGCCAGCAGCTCCGGGACAGGGGTTAAAGGCTACACCTTC. Translating it yields CASSSGTGVKGYTF. Full variable domain (rest looked up from reference TRBV7-2 and TRBJ1-2): GAGVSQSPSNKVTEKGKDVELRCDPISGHTALYWYRQSLGQGLEFLIYFQGNSAPDKSGLPSDRFSAERTGGSVSTLTIQRTQQEDSAVYLCASSSGTGVKGYTFGSGTRLTVV.

The rearrangement joins TRBV28 to TRBJ1-2; D call uncertain. Trimming stripped 2 bases from V and 7 bases from J, with 14 bases between. The CDR3 contains 14 residues. Germline values: CDR1 MDHEN, CDR2 SYDVKM. The CDR3 DNA is TGTGCCAGCAGTTTAGGGCATATCCTCGGTGGCTACACCTTC. This gives the protein CASSLGHILGGYTF.

The CDR3 loop reads CASSLYRQGMNTEAFF. The CDR3, as DNA: TGTGCCAGCAGCTTGTACCGGCAGGGGATGAACACTGAAGCTTTCTTT. The rearrangement links TRBV5-5 to TRBJ1-1; possible D gene TRBD1, 6 bases. Deletions cut 1 base from V and 0 bases from J, with 13 bases between. In germline, CDR1 is SGHKS, CDR2 YYEKEE (reference sequence). The CDR3 consists of 16 residues.

This clone was seen only once. The chain is built from TRBV30 and TRBJ2-3, with D unresolved. V was trimmed by 5 bases and J by 3 bases, leaving 9 bases between them. This CDR3 comprises 12 residues. CDR1 is GTSNPN and CDR2 is SVGIG in the germline V gene (reference sequence). CDR3 in amino acids: CAWLGPTDTQYF. CDR3 DNA: TGTGCCTGGCTCGGACCAACAGATACGCAGTATTTT.